This TCR beta chain was documented in a study of cytomegalovirus exposure and HLA in healthy donors. Every donor was a healthy person donating bone marrow. Germline CDR1 and CDR2: ENHRY and SYGVKD. Trimming took 6 bases from V and 5 from J; bases not matched to a gene: 3. The CDR3 is 13 residues long. 13 Jbeta primers and 60 Vbeta primers were used for the PCR. Only in-frame clones appear in the TCRdb table, and some are missing; sequencing was by immunoSEQ multiplex PCR. The repertoire has roughly 89,000 clones, around 82% of them found once; the top ten carry approximately 2%. The TCR originated in a man aged 18 to 30 in good health and CMV-seronegative. The J gene is TRBJ2-2, the V gene TRBV10-3; TRBD1 matches at 7 bases. Sequences were obtained from PBMCs. As DNA, the CDR3 is TGTGCCATCAGCGCAGGGGGAACCGGGGAGCTGTTTTTT. It encodes CAISAGGTGELFF.